The rows below give T cell receptor beta chains drawn from one sample of a study of blood T cell repertoires in COVID-19. Clones were sequenced by immunoSEQ multiplex PCR, and TCRdb holds only the in-frame ones, with some missing. Of around 250,000 clones in the sample, 65% to 90% were seen once. The source material was PBMCs or T cells enriched from blood (not recorded which). The receptors derive from a man aged 18 to 29 who had recovered from COVID-19. CDR3s leave out the opening cysteine and the closing phenylalanine or tryptophan.

V,CDR3
TRBV6-5,ASSHRGLNTEAF
TRBV28,ASSRPRVVNTEAF
TRBV12-5,ASGLVSRINEKLF
TRBV7-9,ASSLEGLASNQPQH
TRBV6-5,ASSYSVQGSEAF
TRBV2,ASSQTGGLQPQH
TRBV14,ASSQGASGYYSIQY
TRBV10-3,AIRPGTGNTEAF
TRBV29-1,SVDGRLGNEQF
TRBV3-1/TRBV3-2,ASSPGQGSRTDTQY
TRBV5-1,ASSLAGQGSIEQY
TRBV5-6,ASSLTPGNEKLF
TRBV7-9,ASSLTGSSYNEQF
TRBV6-5,ASSHRQPYNSPLH
TRBV18,ASSPPGGAGELF
TRBV28,ASTLRTGLAGGKQY
TRBV7-9,ASTAGAVWGEKLF
TRBV11-2,ASSKHLELAGQETQY
TRBV2,ASSASTQY
TRBV15,ATRPASPRETQY
TRBV5-6,ASAPPPGQGAGEQY
TRBV6-1,ASSEALGLNEKLF
TRBV30,AWGLAGETQY
TRBV5-1,ASSVQGASGGNTIY
TRBV18,ASSPPAGVEETQY
TRBV2,ASTQGLADYNEQF
TRBV5-5,ASSLPSSYEQY
TRBV4-1,ASSQVPVNSPLH
TRBV9,ASSVASTGGAFGYGYT
TRBV30,AWSVQQGSQPQH
TRBV6-5,ASSYTGGRAL
TRBV5-1,ASSPTGLNQPQH
TRBV6-1,ASSEVGTYNSPLH
TRBV12-3/TRBV12-4,ASSRGLNEAF
TRBV7-9,ASSGSGLAVREETQY
TRBV19,ASQWDAGSYEQY
TRBV27,ASSMQGGLAF
TRBV4-1,ASSQEGHLMNQPQH
TRBV18,ASSVRENTEAF
TRBV28,ASSFLTGHSYGYT
TRBV6-5,ASSYSRGNQPQH
TRBV7-9,ASSSGTGVSNT
TRBV11-2,ASSLDRENEQF
TRBV19,ASSGRSHTDTQY
TRBV2,ASRTGTSAYEQY
TRBV28,ASSLPGTGYGYT
TRBV6-5,ASSYYRGLYEQY
TRBV28,ASTSGGNSYNEQF
TRBV28,ASFPAATGKNEQF